The present T cell receptor beta chain was sequenced within a study of post-analysis software for immune sequencing data. About the research overall: Some patients lacked subtype; others had relapsing-remitting, secondary progressive or progressive-relapsing disease.

This CDR3 contains 12 residues. V lost 5 bases and J 2 bases, leaving 6 bases between the germline ends. Included in the TCR beta cDNA libraries were unique molecular identifiers. When about 1 to 11 million T cells were used, they gave some 520,000 cDNA molecules. TCRdb re-derived calls from the PCR reads in MiXCR, one entry per CDR3 protein. Counted here are roughly 620,000 distinct CDR3 sequences, roughly 46% occurring once; the ten biggest clones make up more than 1.5%. The study, taken as a whole, reports: Batch-matched samples strongly co-clustered by F measure. Among multiple sclerosis patients, normalized Chao1 diversity was significantly below that of controls. TRBV5-6, TRBV5-1 and TRBV20-1 were among several TRBV segments more frequent in patients than controls.

The table lists this clonotype with a few counts. The antigen remains unidentified. This receptor was taken from a girl under 18 with multiple sclerosis. V usage is TRBV12-3 or TRBV12-4 and J usage is TRBJ2-5, with D hard to call. Sequenced: blood. The CDR3 sequence is CASSKAQETQYF. CDR3 in DNA: TGTGCCAGCAGTAAGGCTCAAGAGACCCAGTACTTC.